Sequencing of this T cell receptor (beta chain) was carried out in a study of OX40 agonist ivuxolimab in advanced cancers. Study details: Head and neck, renal cell, melanoma or hepatocellular carcinoma were the cancers that dose-escalation patients had. The eligibility criteria allowed prior anti-PD-1, anti-PD-L1 or anti-CTLA-4 therapy, and about 40% had some. General observations from the study: On average, CD8+ T cells showed a greater number of expanded clones than CD4+.

CDR3 length: 17 residues. J gave up 2 bases and V 0 bases, and 9 bases lay outside the gene matches. CDR1 and CDR2 (germline): SGHTA, FQGNSA. To note about this clone: Its target is not known.

TCRdb keeps only in-frame clones here, not all; method: immunoSEQ multiplex PCR. In the table there are 55,000 to 90,000 clones, about four fifths of which are singletons. This clonotype originated in an adult with an advanced solid tumor such as melanoma, head and neck, liver or kidney cancer. The chain uses TRBV7-2 and TRBJ1-2; 7 bases fit TRBD1. This specimen was CD4+ or CD8+ T cells sorted from blood, taken in a trial of the OX40 agonist ivuxolimab. Written as DNA, the CDR3 is TGTGCCAGCAGCTTAGCTTCGACAGGGCTAATCAACTATGGCTACACCTTC. As protein: CASSLASTGLINYGYTF.